This paragraph reports one T cell receptor beta chain. CDR1 and CDR2 (germline): MGHDK, SYGVNS. V was pared by 1 base and J by 6 bases, with 10 bases between. CDR3 length: 14 amino acids. This specimen belongs to a study of blood T cell repertoires in COVID-19. Across the study: Samples taken during acute and convalescent COVID-19 were collected in the United States, Italy and Spain. In each case, the material was cDNA or gDNA derived from T cells, B-cell-depleted T cells, or PBMCs.

Clones were sequenced by immunoSEQ multiplex PCR, and TCRdb holds only the in-frame ones, with some missing. The table has about 160,000 clones, over 75% seen once. This clonotype was sampled from a woman aged 40 to 50 with acute COVID-19. The chain recombines TRBV25-1 with TRBJ1-5; D is unresolved. The material sequenced was PBMCs or T cells enriched from blood (not recorded which). CDR3 nucleotide sequence: TGTGCCAGCAGTGAATTAGGAGAGGCTCAGCCCCAGCATTTT. This gives the protein CASSELGEAQPQHF.